The entry below gives a single TCR beta chain sequence along with its context. This sample is part of a study of blood T cell repertoires in COVID-19. Looking at the study overall: Sites in the United States, Italy and Spain provided acute and convalescent COVID-19 samples.

Original handling: Estimation of nucleated cell counts was performed using reference gene primer amplification. Sequencing was performed with immunoSEQ multiplex PCR; in TCRdb, only in-frame clones are kept and a portion is missing. V and J calls and clone size are copied from that table; D and trimming were computed from the DNA. The table has 300,000 or so clones, just over 85% seen once; the top ten hold 10%. The CDR3 consists of 14 residues. V lost 1 base to trimming and J lost 0 bases, with 6 bases between them. Germline lookup yields CDR1 MNHNS and CDR2 SASEGT. Clinical histories supplied by participants themselves formed the basis of cohort assignment. Recovered Cohort 3 donors showed two negative PCRs, clearance, or symptom resolution.

The chain uses TRBV6-1 and TRBJ1-1; D gene uncertain. The clonotype originates from a woman between 18 and 29 years old who had recovered from COVID-19. The source material was PBMCs or T cells enriched from blood (not recorded which). The CDR3 sequence is CASSEGFLNTEAFF. As DNA, the CDR3 is TGTGCCAGCAGTGAAGGTTTCTTGAACACTGAAGCTTTCTTT.